This T cell receptor beta chain was captured by sequencing in a study of blood T cell repertoires in COVID-19. Study at large: Italy, Spain and the United States were the sources of the convalescent and acute COVID-19 samples. From T cells, B-cell-depleted T cells, or PBMCs came the material, which was cDNA or gDNA.

Libraries were prepared by immunoSEQ multiplex PCR; TCRdb keeps only in-frame clonotypes and omits some of them. The repertoire holds around 300,000 clones, with around nine tenths as singletons. Categorization into cohorts depended on clinical history that participants reported. This clonotype was sampled from a man between 25 and 39 years old who had recovered from COVID-19. Sequences were obtained from PBMCs or T cells enriched from blood (not recorded which).

The DNA for the CDR3 is TGTGCCGCCGTCGGGGGCAGGGACAGGGATTCAGATACGCAGTATTTT. Protein sequence: CAAVGGRDRDSDTQYF. The rearrangement joins TRBV10-3 to TRBJ2-3, with TRBD1 matching 9 bases. Trimming removed 11 bases from V and 4 bases from J; junction bases left unmatched: 16. Germline CDR1 and CDR2: ENHRY and SYGVKD. The CDR3 totals 16 residues.